This TCR beta chain was profiled in a study of beta chain features in type 1 diabetes. In the study overall: Cell yields, gender and age were similar in healthy donors and patients.

Sequenced material consisted of expressed TCRB transcripts (all of the isolated RNA was reverse transcribed). The repertoire was sequenced with immunoSEQ multiplex PCR; TCRdb's copy has only in-frame clones and lacks some. The repertoire consists of under 450,000 clones, with approximately 15% occurring once and the leading ten covering about 0.034%. This CDR3 contains 14 residues. The V gene lost 0 bases and the J gene lost 8 bases, with 11 bases spanning the gap. Germline values: CDR1 LGHNA, CDR2 YSLEER. CD4+ naive, central memory, regulatory and stem cell-like memory subsets were isolated by sorting on CD45RO/CCR7/CD25/CD127/CD95/CD27.

This receptor was taken from a man aged 30 to 45 in good health. The gene calls are TRBV4-3 and TRBJ1-5; D gene unclear. The sample consisted of naive CD4+ T cells from blood. The CDR3 reads CASSQDLSREPQHF. The CDR3 DNA sequence: TGCGCCAGCAGCCAAGATTTAAGTCGAGAGCCCCAGCATTTT.